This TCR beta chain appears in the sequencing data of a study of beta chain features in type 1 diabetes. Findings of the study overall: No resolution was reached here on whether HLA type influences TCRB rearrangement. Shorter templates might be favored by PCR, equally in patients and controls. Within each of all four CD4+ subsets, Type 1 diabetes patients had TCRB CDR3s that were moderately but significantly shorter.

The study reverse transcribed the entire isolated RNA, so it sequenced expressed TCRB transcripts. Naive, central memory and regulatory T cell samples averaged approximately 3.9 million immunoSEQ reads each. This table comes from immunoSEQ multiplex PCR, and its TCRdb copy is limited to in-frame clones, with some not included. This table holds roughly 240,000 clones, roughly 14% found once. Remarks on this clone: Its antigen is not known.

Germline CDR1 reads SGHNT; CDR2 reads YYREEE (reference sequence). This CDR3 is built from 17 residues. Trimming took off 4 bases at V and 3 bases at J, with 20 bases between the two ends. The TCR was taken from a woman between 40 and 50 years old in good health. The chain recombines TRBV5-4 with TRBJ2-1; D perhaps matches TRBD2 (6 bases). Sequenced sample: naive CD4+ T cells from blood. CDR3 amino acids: CASSGRFSYTDYNEQFF. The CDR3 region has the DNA TGTGCCAGCAGCGGGAGGTTTTCGTACACCGACTACAATGAGCAGTTCTTC.